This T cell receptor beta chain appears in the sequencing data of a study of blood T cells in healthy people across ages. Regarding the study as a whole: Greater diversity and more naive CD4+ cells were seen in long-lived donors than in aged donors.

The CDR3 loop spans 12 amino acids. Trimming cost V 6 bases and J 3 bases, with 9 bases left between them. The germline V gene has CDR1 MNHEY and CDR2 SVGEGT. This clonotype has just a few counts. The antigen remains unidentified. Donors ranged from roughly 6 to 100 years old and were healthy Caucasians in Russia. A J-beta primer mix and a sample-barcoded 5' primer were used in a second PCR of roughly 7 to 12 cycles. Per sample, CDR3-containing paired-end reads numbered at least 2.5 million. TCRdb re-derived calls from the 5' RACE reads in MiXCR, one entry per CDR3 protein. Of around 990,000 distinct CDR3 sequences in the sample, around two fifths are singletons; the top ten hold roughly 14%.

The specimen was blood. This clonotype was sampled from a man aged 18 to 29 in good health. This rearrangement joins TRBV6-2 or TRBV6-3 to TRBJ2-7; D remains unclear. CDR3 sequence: CASRDPGYEQYF. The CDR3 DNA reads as TGTGCCAGCAGAGATCCGGGCTACGAGCAGTACTTC.